These 22 T cell receptor beta chains were all obtained from the same sample, sequenced in a study of T cell responses to AZD1222 COVID-19 vaccine. Method: immunoSEQ multiplex PCR; TCRdb's copy keeps in-frame clones and lacks some. The data contain about 160,000 clones, roughly 90% of them singletons. The source was peripheral blood, collected 28 days after the second AZD1222 dose. These receptors were taken from an adult who received the AZD1222 COVID-19 vaccine.

The chain couples TRBV6-6 to TRBJ1-1, with a possible D match to TRBD1 (5 bases). Trimming took off 5 bases at V and 4 bases at J, with 14 bases between the two ends. Per germline, CDR1 MNHNY and CDR2 SVGAGI (reference sequence). The CDR3 length is 14 residues. This CDR3 reads CASSPRSGSTEAFF. The DNA of the CDR3 is TGTGCCAGCAGTCCCAGGTCAGGGTCCACTGAAGCTTTCTTT.

The chain has TRBV19 and TRBJ1-1, with D uncertain. The CDR3 is 14 residues long. The germline CDR1 and CDR2 sequences are LNHDA and SQIVND (reference sequence). Trimming stripped 1 base from V and 2 bases from J, with 8 bases between. The CDR3 nucleotides read TGTGCCAGTAGTATAGTTGACACCAACACTGAAGCTTTCTTT. Its translation: CASSIVDTNTEAFF.

In its sample, this clone was seen once. J is TRBJ1-2 and V is TRBV18; weak D call: TRBD1 (5 bases). The CDR3 extends over 16 amino acids. V lost 3 bases to trimming and J lost 5 bases, with 19 bases between them. The germline V gene has CDR1 KGHSH and CDR2 LQKENI. The CDR3 loop is CASSPVRGASTYGYTF. The CDR3 DNA reads as TGTGCCAGCTCACCGGTTAGAGGGGCATCCACATATGGCTACACCTTC. The full variable domain, in which reference TRBV18 and TRBJ1-2 provide the parts outside the CDR3, is NAGVMQNPRHLVRRRGQEARLRCSPMKGHSHVYWYRQLPEEGLKFMVYLQKENIIDESGMPKERFSAEFPKEGPSILRIQQVVRGDSAAYFCASSPVRGASTYGYTFGSGTRLTVV.

The chain combines TRBV7-3 with TRBJ2-3; possible D gene TRBD2, 7 bases. Per germline, CDR1 SGHTA and CDR2 FQGTGA. Trimming removed 3 bases from V and 4 bases from J, with 11 bases in between. The CDR3 spans 14 residues. The CDR3 is CASSLWGGADTQYF. The CDR3 DNA reads as TGTGCCAGCAGCTTGTGGGGGGGCGCAGATACGCAGTATTTT.

The chain employs TRBV4-1 and TRBJ1-6, with D unclear. CDR1 MGHRA and CDR2 YSYEKL come from the germline V gene. This CDR3 is 15 amino acids long. V was cut by 0 bases and J by 9 bases, with 12 bases left in between. CDR3 DNA sequence: TGCGCCAGCAGCCAAGATCCTGTTGGCGGTTCACCCCTCCACTTT. It encodes CASSQDPVGGSPLHF.

The chain uses TRBV27 and TRBJ2-7; D call uncertain. Germline lookup yields CDR1 MNHEY and CDR2 SMNVEV (reference sequence). Trimming removed 1 base from V and 1 base from J, with 5 bases in between. The CDR3 sequence is 13 residues long. The CDR3 DNA sequence: TGTGCCAGCAGTTTATTTAGTTCCTACGAGCAGTACTTC. This sequence encodes CASSLFSSYEQYF.

The chain recombines TRBV9 with TRBJ2-5; TRBD2 might be the D (7 bases). V lost 0 bases to trimming and J lost 4 bases, with 13 bases between them. The CDR3 runs to 15 residues. From germline, CDR1 is SGDLS and CDR2 YYNGEE. This CDR3 reads CASSVAGGLGETQYF. In DNA, the CDR3 is TGTGCCAGCAGCGTAGCCGGGGGGCTCGGAGAGACCCAGTACTTC.

V usage is TRBV7-2 and J usage is TRBJ2-7, with a possible D match to TRBD2 (5 bases). Germline assignment: CDR1 SGHTA and CDR2 FQGNSA. V lost 1 base and J lost 7, with 11 bases in between. There are 13 residues in the CDR3. CDR3: CASSLGSVWEQYF. The CDR3 DNA follows: TGTGCCAGCAGCTTAGGTAGCGTCTGGGAGCAGTACTTC.

V gene TRBV7-3 combines with J gene TRBJ2-2, with 8 bases lining up with TRBD2. This CDR3 is 17 amino acids long. V shed 4 bases and J 4 bases; nucleotides not matched to a gene: 11. Germline CDR1 and CDR2: SGHTA and FQGTGA. CDR3 in amino acids: CASSSPYGRGGTGELFF. In DNA form, the CDR3 reads TGTGCCAGCAGCTCGCCCTACGGGAGGGGGGGCACCGGGGAGCTGTTTTTT.

This chain uses TRBV7-8 with TRBJ2-3; TRBD1 might be the D (5 bases). Germline loops: CDR1 SGHVS, CDR2 FQNEAQ. This CDR3 spans 12 amino acids. Trimming shortened V by 5 bases and J by 8 bases, and 11 bases separated the two germline ends. The CDR3 nucleotides read TGTGCCAGCAGCCCCCTTGGGGCTACGCAGTATTTT. Translating it yields CASSPLGATQYF.

This clone was counted a few times. V and J are TRBV5-5 and TRBJ2-5, with D perhaps TRBD1 (6 bases). Trimming pared 4 bases from V and 5 bases from J, leaving 24 bases between. Germline V gene data show CDR1 as SGHKS and CDR2 as YYEKEE (reference sequence). This CDR3 has 17 residues. CDR3: CASSQEGDKDSRETQYF. The CDR3 DNA is TGTGCCAGCAGCCAAGAGGGGGACAAAGATAGCCGGGAGACCCAGTACTTC.

The CDR3 here is CATKLGTVNTEAFF. The CDR3 DNA is TGTGCCACCAAACTCGGGACAGTAAACACTGAAGCTTTCTTT. The rearrangement joins TRBV7-9 to TRBJ1-1; 7 bases are a match to TRBD1. CDR1 is SEHNR, CDR2 FQNEAQ, per germline (reference sequence). V trimming: 10 bases; J trimming: 2 bases; junction bases outside the gene matches: 10. The CDR3 covers 14 residues.

This chain connects TRBV5-1 to TRBJ2-2, with TRBD1 matching over 9 bases. The germline CDR1 and CDR2 sequences are SGHRS and YFSETQ. J was trimmed by 4 bases and V by 1 base; bases with no gene match: 2. This CDR3 is 15 amino acids long. The DNA for the CDR3 is TGCGCCAGCAGCTTGACAGGGGGCGGCACCGGGGAGCTGTTTTTT. Its protein product is CASSLTGGGTGELFF.

V and J are TRBV2 and TRBJ1-3; D is uncertain. The ends were cut back, 1 base at V and 3 bases at J, with 19 bases in the middle. Germline loops: CDR1 SNHLY, CDR2 FYNNEI. The CDR3 extends over 18 amino acids. CDR3 protein: CASSEGAEVRLGGNTIYF. CDR3 nucleotides: TGTGCCAGCAGTGAAGGGGCGGAGGTACGATTAGGTGGAAACACCATATATTTT.

The genes are TRBV7-9 and TRBJ1-5; tentatively, D is TRBD1 (5 bases). V lost 1 base and J 1 base, leaving 14 bases between the germline ends. Germline V gene sequence: CDR1 SEHNR, CDR2 FQNEAQ (reference sequence). This CDR3 has 17 residues. The CDR3 region is CASSLGAGLTSNQPQHF. CDR3 coding DNA: TGTGCCAGCAGCTTAGGGGCAGGGCTAACGAGCAATCAGCCCCAGCATTTT. The whole variable domain, filled in from reference TRBV7-9 and TRBJ1-5, reads DTGVSQNPRHKITKRGQNVTFRCDPISEHNRLYWYRQTLGQGPEFLTYFQNEAQLEKSRLLSDRFSAERPKGSFSTLEIQRTEQGDSAMYLCASSLGAGLTSNQPQHFGDGTRLSIL.

V and J are TRBV6-1 and TRBJ1-2; perhaps TRBD1 as D (5 bases). V gave up 3 bases and J gave up 4 bases, with 15 bases separating them. From germline, CDR1 is MNHNS and CDR2 SASEGT. The length of the CDR3 is 15 residues. CDR3: CASSDRGVSAYGYTF. CDR3 in DNA: TGTGCCAGCAGTGACCGAGGGGTGAGCGCCTATGGCTACACCTTC.

V gene TRBV19 combines with J gene TRBJ1-5; 9 positions match TRBD1. This CDR3 contains 17 residues. Trimming at V came to 5 bases and at J to 7 bases, leaving 15 bases not matched to a gene. Germline CDR1 is LNHDA and CDR2 is SQIVND (reference sequence). The CDR3 here is CASSPPGTGTLGQPQHF. The CDR3 DNA follows: TGTGCCAGTAGTCCTCCCGGGACAGGGACTTTAGGGCAGCCCCAGCATTTT. The variable domain in full, completed from reference TRBV19 and TRBJ1-5, reads DGGITQSPKYLFRKEGQNVTLSCEQNLNHDAMYWYRQDPGQGLRLIYYSQIVNDFQKGDIAEGYSVSREKKESFPLTVTSAQKNPTAFYLCASSPPGTGTLGQPQHFGDGTRLSIL.

The chain has TRBV19 and TRBJ1-4; 7 nucleotides align to TRBD1. The CDR3 totals 14 residues. CDR1 and CDR2 from the germline V gene are LNHDA and SQIVND (reference sequence). The trim removed 4 bases at V and 6 bases at J, leaving 5 bases unmatched. CDR3 nucleotides: TGTGCCAGTAGTACGGGACAGCGCTATGAAAAACTGTTTTTT. This sequence encodes CASSTGQRYEKLFF. Full variable domain (outside the CDR3, taken from reference TRBV19 and TRBJ1-4): DGGITQSPKYLFRKEGQNVTLSCEQNLNHDAMYWYRQDPGQGLRLIYYSQIVNDFQKGDIAEGYSVSREKKESFPLTVTSAQKNPTAFYLCASSTGQRYEKLFFGSGTQLSVL.

The chain carries TRBV27 and TRBJ2-1; 10 bases agree with TRBD2. This CDR3 is built from 14 residues. The V and J ends lost 6 bases and 4 bases, in that order; junction bases with no gene match: 3. Germline V gene lookup returns CDR1 MNHEY and CDR2 SMNVEV (reference sequence). The DNA for the CDR3 is TGTGCCAGCAGACTAGCGGGGCTGTACAATGAGCAGTTCTTC. Its protein product is CASRLAGLYNEQFF.

This clone was counted between two and nine times. It may be a read error: a sequence one base away is much more abundant. The gene calls are TRBV6-4 and TRBJ2-2; TRBD1 might be the D (5 bases). Trimming shortened V by 4 bases and J by 3 bases, and 6 bases separated the two germline ends. Germline-derived CDR1 and CDR2 are MRHNA and SNTAGT. CDR3 length: 13 residues. The CDR3 DNA reads as TGTGCCAGCAGTGCCAGGGACACCGGGGAGCTGTTTTTT. This translates into CASSARDTGELFF.

The chain joins TRBV19 to TRBJ1-2; the match to TRBD1 covers 8 bases. The junction had 11 bases not matched to a gene; V was cut back by 6 bases and J by 5 bases. The CDR3 has 15 amino acids. Germline V CDR1 and CDR2: LNHDA, SQIVND (reference sequence). CDR3 region: CASRDLGQGLYGYTF. CDR3 DNA: TGTGCCAGTAGGGACCTTGGACAGGGCTTGTATGGCTACACCTTC.

The rearrangement uses TRBV23-1 and TRBJ1-2; 10 positions agree with TRBD1. TRBV23-1 is an open reading frame, and its role is uncertain. Trimming removed 5 bases from V and 4 bases from J; junction bases left unmatched: 7. The CDR3 is 15 amino acids. CDR3 protein: CASSCRDRGGYGYTF. The CDR3 DNA is TGCGCCAGCAGTTGCCGGGACAGGGGAGGCTATGGCTACACCTTC.